The 28 T cell receptor beta chains below all came from one sample that was sequenced in a study of response to subunit inactivated influenza vaccine. TCRdb called the RT-PCR reads again in MiXCR, with one record for every CDR3 protein. The sample includes around 790,000 distinct CDR3 sequences, roughly 20% of them seen just once. The specimen comprised PBMCs from blood, sampled 4 to 6 days after vaccination. The receptors stem from a man aged 45-60 years who received an inactivated influenza vaccine.

The chain links TRBV30 to TRBJ2-3; 9 bases fit TRBD1. This CDR3 has 15 amino acids. V gave up 2 bases and J gave up 4 bases; unmatched junction bases: 7. Germline V lookup: CDR1 GTSNPN, CDR2 SVGIG (reference sequence). The CDR3 is CAWSPGQGWADTQYF. CDR3 coding DNA: TGTGCCTGGAGTCCCGGACAGGGGTGGGCAGATACGCAGTATTTT.

The V gene is TRBV21-1, the J gene TRBJ2-6. TRBV21-1 is a recognized pseudogene. The CDR3 extends over 17 amino acids. The CDR3 DNA is TGTGCCAGCAGCAAAATTACGGGTCCCTCTGGGGCCAACGTCCTGACTTTC. Translating gives CASSKITGPSGANVLTF.

The chain carries TRBV6-1 and TRBJ2-2; 8 bases match TRBD1. Germline assignment: CDR1 MNHNS and CDR2 SASEGT. V lost 7 bases, J lost 2 bases, and 6 bases stayed unmatched. The CDR3 covers 15 residues. CDR3: CASKQGAYNTGELFF. CDR3 bases: TGTGCCAGCAAGCAGGGGGCATACAACACCGGGGAGCTGTTTTTT.

There are a few counts of this clonotype. In nucleotides, the CDR3 is TGTGCCAGCAGCCTCGGGGCGGGCAGCCCGATGGATACGCAGTATTTT. It yields the protein CASSLGAGSPMDTQYF. The V and J genes are TRBV6-1 and TRBJ2-3; D assignment may be TRBD1 or TRBD2 (5 bases each). V shed 6 bases and J shed 6 bases, with 22 bases lying between them. Germline values: CDR1 MNHNS, CDR2 SASEGT. There are 16 residues in the CDR3.

The chain uses TRBV6-2 or TRBV6-3 and TRBJ2-3; TRBD2 matches 9 bases. V was clipped by 6 bases and J by 2 bases; unmatched bases: 9. CDR1 is MNHEY, CDR2 SVGEGT, per germline. The CDR3 covers 16 residues. This CDR3 is CASRPLSGRHTDTQYF. In DNA form, the CDR3 reads TGTGCCAGCAGACCCCTTAGCGGGAGACACACAGATACGCAGTATTTT.

This chain links TRBV4-2 with TRBJ2-7; the D is unclear. The V end was cut by 3 bases, the J end by 1 base, with 13 bases between. The CDR3 has 15 residues. Germline assignment: CDR1 LGHNA and CDR2 YNFKEQ. The DNA of the CDR3 is TGTGCCAGCAGCCAGCGAATCGGAGATTCCTACGAGCAGTACTTC. This sequence encodes CASSQRIGDSYEQYF.

The chain uses TRBV10-1 and TRBJ2-1; 7 bases are shared with TRBD2. V lost 3 bases and J lost 13; bases outside the gene matches: 9. The CDR3 is made up of 13 amino acids. Germline V gene lookup returns CDR1 WNHNN and CDR2 SYGVQD (reference sequence). The CDR3 DNA follows: TGCGCCAGCAGTGAAAGTTTACCGGGACTACAGTTCTTC. Protein sequence: CASSESLPGLQFF.

The rearrangement joins TRBV6-2 or TRBV6-3 to TRBJ1-4, with unresolved D. There are 15 residues in the CDR3. The germline V gene encodes CDR1 MNHEY and CDR2 SVGEGT. V lost 0 bases and J lost 6, with 11 bases in between. This chain's CDR3 is CASSYSLELDEKLFF. CDR3 nucleotides: TGTGCCAGCAGTTACTCGCTCGAACTCGATGAAAAACTGTTTTTT.

This sequence joins TRBV6-1 and TRBJ2-7, with D possibly being TRBD1 (6 bases). Looked up from germline, CDR1 is MNHNS and CDR2 is SASEGT. The CDR3 is made up of 14 amino acids. V dropped 6 bases and J dropped 2 bases, with 14 bases sitting between them. The CDR3 nucleotides read TGTGCCAGCAGCCCCTTAGGGACAACCTACGAGCAGTACTTC. Its translation is CASSPLGTTYEQYF.

This chain joins TRBV4-1 and TRBJ1-5; 7 bases align to TRBD1. This CDR3 is 15 amino acids long. The junction had 4 bases not matched to a gene; V was cut back by 0 bases and J by 5 bases. The V gene's germline CDR1 is MGHRA and CDR2 YSYEKL. For the CDR3, the DNA is TGCGCCAGCAGCCAAGAGGGACAGCGATATCAGCCCCAGCATTTT. Translated: CASSQEGQRYQPQHF.

This clonotype occurred a few times. The CDR3 protein is CASSFGEQYF. For the CDR3, the DNA is TGTGCCAGCAGTTTTGGGGAGCAGTACTTC. The chain recombines TRBV6-1 with TRBJ2-7; no clear D. Germline CDR1 is MNHNS and CDR2 is SASEGT. Trimming cost V 5 bases and J 7 bases, with 6 bases left between them. The CDR3 contains 10 residues.

The chain recombines TRBV20-1 with TRBJ2-1; D call uncertain. V dropped 7 bases and J dropped 0 bases, with 13 bases sitting between them. CDR3 length: 14 residues. The germline gives CDR1 DFQATT, CDR2 SNEGSKA (reference sequence). The DNA of the CDR3 is TGCAGTGTTCAGCCAGCGACCTCCTACAATGAGCAGTTCTTC. Protein sequence: CSVQPATSYNEQFF.

As to this clonotype: A much larger clone is a single base away; this may be a read error. The rearrangement joins TRBV4-3 to TRBJ2-1; tentatively, D is TRBD2 (5 bases). The V and J ends lost 1 base and 16 bases respectively, with 17 bases between them. The CDR3 is made up of 13 amino acids. CDR1 is LGHNA and CDR2 is YSLEER in the germline V gene. CDR3 in DNA: TGCGCCAGCAGCCAAGCTGTCGAGGGAAGGCATTTCTTC. Its protein product is CASSQAVEGRHFF.

The chain carries TRBV7-6 and TRBJ2-1; D possibly matches TRBD1 or TRBD2 (6 bases each). CDR1 and CDR2 (germline): SGHVS, FNYEAQ. V dropped 5 bases and J dropped 4 bases, with 18 bases sitting between them. This CDR3 comprises 16 residues. CDR3 region: CASSPRGARNYNEQFF. The CDR3 nucleotides read TGTGCCAGCAGCCCGAGGGGGGCCAGAAATTACAATGAGCAGTTCTTC.

This clonotype has just a few counts. This chain links TRBV15 with TRBJ2-7; unclear D gene. The CDR3 extends over 14 amino acids. The germline V and J ends were trimmed by 1 base and 2 bases, with 9 bases remaining between them. The germline gives CDR1 LNHNV, CDR2 YYDKDF (reference sequence). This CDR3 reads CATSRGPTPYEQYF. CDR3 bases: TGTGCCACCAGCAGAGGACCGACCCCCTACGAGCAGTACTTC.

The chain carries TRBV20-1 and TRBJ2-3; D not certain. Per the germline V gene, CDR1 is DFQATT and CDR2 is SNEGSKA (reference sequence). Deletions cut 6 bases from V and 2 bases from J, with 12 bases between. The CDR3 has 13 residues. CDR3 residues: CSAIDENTDTQYF. The CDR3 bases are TGCAGTGCCATAGACGAAAACACAGATACGCAGTATTTT.

This rearrangement joins TRBV15 to TRBJ2-3; 7 bases map to TRBD1. This CDR3 is 15 amino acids long. The junction had 10 bases not matched to a gene; V was cut back by 0 bases and J by 10 bases. CDR1 is LNHNV and CDR2 is YYDKDF in the germline V gene (reference sequence). The CDR3 loop is CATSRDFGGQVSQYF. CDR3 sequence (DNA): TGTGCCACCAGCAGAGATTTCGGCGGACAGGTTTCGCAGTATTTT.

This clonotype was recorded a few times. The V call is TRBV20-1, the J call TRBJ2-7; D may be TRBD2 (5 bases). The V end lost 1 base, the J end lost 2 bases, and 12 bases lay between the germline ends. The CDR3 contains 14 residues. The germline V gene has CDR1 DFQATT and CDR2 SNEGSKA (reference sequence). The CDR3 nucleotides are TGCAGTGCTAGAGCCCCGGACGGGACCTACGAGCAGTACTTC. Amino acids: CSARAPDGTYEQYF.

The V call is TRBV20-1, the J call TRBJ2-4; D ambiguous. Trimming took 6 bases from V and 1 from J, leaving 13 bases between them. The germline V gene encodes CDR1 DFQATT and CDR2 SNEGSKA (reference sequence). This CDR3 has 14 amino acids. CDR3 nucleotides: TGCAGTGCCCGTGACTCCTTGGCCAAAAACATTCAGTACTTC. This codes for CSARDSLAKNIQYF.

V gene TRBV12-3 or TRBV12-4 combines with J gene TRBJ1-1; TRBD1 aligns across 9 bases. The CDR3 runs to 15 residues. The V and J ends lost 6 bases and 5 bases, in that order; junction bases with no gene match: 10. The CDR3 nucleotides are TGTGCCAGCAGCAACGAGGACAGGGGATGGACTGAAGCTTTCTTT. Encoded protein: CASSNEDRGWTEAFF.

This clonotype has a handful of counts. The rearrangement links TRBV20-1 to TRBJ2-3, with D uncertain. V lost 3 bases and J 3 bases, leaving 19 bases between the germline ends. There are 16 residues in the CDR3. CDR1 is DFQATT, CDR2 SNEGSKA, per germline (reference sequence). CDR3 coding DNA: TGCAGTGCTAGCCATTACACGACCCAACTGACAGATACGCAGTATTTT. Translated: CSASHYTTQLTDTQYF.

This clonotype occurred a few times. The genes are TRBV6-1 and TRBJ1-2; 7 bases are shared with TRBD1. J was trimmed by 0 bases and V by 6 bases; bases with no gene match: 7. The length of the CDR3 is 15 residues. Looked up from germline, CDR1 is MNHNS and CDR2 is SASEGT. Here the CDR3 DNA reads TGTGCCAGCAGAACCACAGGGGCAGCTAACTATGGCTACACCTTC. The encoded protein is CASRTTGAANYGYTF.

The rearrangement joins TRBV4-3 to TRBJ2-7; no clear D. With 0 bases removed from V and 3 bases from J, the gap between germline ends came to 9 bases. CDR1 and CDR2 (germline): LGHNA, YSLEER. This CDR3 region has 14 residues. CDR3 coding DNA: TGCGCCAGCAGCCAAGATGGTAAGGACTACGAGCAGTACTTC. Translated: CASSQDGKDYEQYF.

The genes are TRBV5-1 and TRBJ1-5; a weak D match, TRBD1 (5 bases). The V gene's germline CDR1 is SGHRS and CDR2 YFSETQ. The CDR3 loop spans 16 amino acids. V lost 4 bases to trimming and J lost 0 bases, with 14 bases between them. DNA of the CDR3: TGCGCCAGCAGCGCAGGGACCGGGGGTAGCAATCAGCCCCAGCATTTT. Its translation is CASSAGTGGSNQPQHF.

In this sample, this clonotype turned up a few times. The rearrangement joins TRBV12-3 or TRBV12-4 to TRBJ2-1; 11 positions match TRBD2. The CDR3 loop spans 14 amino acids. After removal of 7 bases from V and 14 bases from J, the junction contained 13 bases not matched to a gene. CDR3 bases: TGTGCCAGCACCCCCCAGACTAGCGGGGAATCTAAGTTCTTC. Protein: CASTPQTSGESKFF.

This chain connects TRBV2 to TRBJ2-7; D remains ambiguous. The CDR3 is made up of 13 amino acids. CDR1 is SNHLY, CDR2 FYNNEI, per germline. V was pared by 6 bases and J by 1 base, with 10 bases between. DNA for the CDR3: TGTGCCAGCAGGGCCGAACTGTCCTACGAGCAGTACTTC. It yields the protein CASRAELSYEQYF. Combining the CDR3 with reference TRBV2 and TRBJ2-7 gives the whole variable domain EPEVTQTPSHQVTQMGQEVILRCVPISNHLYFYWYRQILGQKVEFLVSFYNNEISEKSEIFDDQFSVERPDGSNFTLKIRSTKLEDSAMYFCASRAELSYEQYFGPGTRLTVT.

V usage is TRBV4-3 and J usage is TRBJ2-3; D may match TRBD1 or TRBD2 (5 bases each). V lost 5 bases, J lost 6 bases, and 24 bases lay in between. The CDR3 totals 17 residues. Germline CDR1 is LGHNA and CDR2 is YSLEER. CDR3 in DNA: TGCGCCAGCAGCGCAGAACCGGCAATTGGGGGTTTGGATACGCAGTATTTT. This sequence encodes CASSAEPAIGGLDTQYF.

V and J are TRBV6-1 and TRBJ2-2, with D hard to call. From germline, CDR1 is MNHNS and CDR2 SASEGT. The CDR3 has 16 amino acids. The V end lost 11 bases, the J end lost 3 bases, and 22 bases lay between the germline ends. CDR3 protein: CACVRGSLRYTGELFF. The CDR3 DNA reads TGTGCCTGCGTGCGTGGCAGCCTCCGGTACACCGGGGAGCTGTTTTTT.